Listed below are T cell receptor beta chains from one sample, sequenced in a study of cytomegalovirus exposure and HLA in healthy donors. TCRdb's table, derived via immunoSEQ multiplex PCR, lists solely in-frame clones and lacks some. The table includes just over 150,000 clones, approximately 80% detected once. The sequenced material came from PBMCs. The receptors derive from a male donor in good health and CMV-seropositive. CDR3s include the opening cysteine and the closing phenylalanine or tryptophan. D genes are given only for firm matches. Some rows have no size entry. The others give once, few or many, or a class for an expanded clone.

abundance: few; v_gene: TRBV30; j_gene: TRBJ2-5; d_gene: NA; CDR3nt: TGTGCCTGGAGTAAACAGGTCCAAGAGACCCAGTACTTC; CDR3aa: CAWSKQVQETQYF
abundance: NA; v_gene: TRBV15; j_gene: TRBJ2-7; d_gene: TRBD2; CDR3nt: TGTGCCACCAGCAGAGACAAACGGGAGGGCCGATACGAGCAGTACTTC; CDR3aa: CATSRDKREGRYEQYF
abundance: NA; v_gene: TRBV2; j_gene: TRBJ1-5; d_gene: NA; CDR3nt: TGTGCCAGCAGATCCTGGGAGAAACAGCCCCAGCATTTT; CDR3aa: CASRSWEKQPQHF
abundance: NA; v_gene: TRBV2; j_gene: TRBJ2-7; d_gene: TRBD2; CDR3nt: TGTGCCAGCAGTGAAGAACTAGCGGGAGCGAGAGAGTACTTC; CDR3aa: CASSEELAGAREYF
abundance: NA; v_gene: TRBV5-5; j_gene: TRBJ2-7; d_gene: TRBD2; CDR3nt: TGTGCCAGCAGCTTGTCGACCCCTAGCGGGGGCCTCTCCTACGAGCAGTACTTC; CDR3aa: CASSLSTPSGGLSYEQYF
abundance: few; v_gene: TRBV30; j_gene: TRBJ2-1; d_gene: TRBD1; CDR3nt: TGTGCCTGGGGGACAGGGGTAGCCTACAATGAGCAGTTCTTC; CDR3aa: CAWGTGVAYNEQFF
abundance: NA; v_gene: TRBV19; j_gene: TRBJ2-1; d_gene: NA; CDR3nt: TGTGCCAGTAGTACACGGGGGAACGTAAATGAGCAGTTCTTC; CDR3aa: CASSTRGNVNEQFF
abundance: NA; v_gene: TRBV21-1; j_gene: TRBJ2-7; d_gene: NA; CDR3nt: TGTGCCAGCAGGTACTCCCAGTACTTC; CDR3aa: CASRYSQYF
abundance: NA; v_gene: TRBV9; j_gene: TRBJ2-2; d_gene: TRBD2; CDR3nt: TGTGCCAGCAGCGTGGCGGGACTAGCGGGGTATAACACCGGGGAGCTGTTTTTT; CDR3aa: CASSVAGLAGYNTGELFF
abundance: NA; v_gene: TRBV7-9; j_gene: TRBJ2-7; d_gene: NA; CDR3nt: TGTTCCAGCAGCTTAATCGGGTCCAGCCAACTTCCAAGTAACGAGCAGTACTTC; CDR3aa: CSSSLIGSSQLPSNEQYF
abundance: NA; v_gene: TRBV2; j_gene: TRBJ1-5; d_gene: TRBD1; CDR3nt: TGTGCCAGCATTAGGACAGGGGGAGGTCAGCCCCAGCATTTT; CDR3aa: CASIRTGGGQPQHF
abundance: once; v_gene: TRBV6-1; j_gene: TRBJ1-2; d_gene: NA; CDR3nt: TGTGCCAGCGGCGGGGGGAGCGCTCTCTATGGCTACACCTTC; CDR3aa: CASGGGSALYGYTF
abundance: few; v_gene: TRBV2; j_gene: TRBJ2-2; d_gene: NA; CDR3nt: TGTGCCAGCAGTGCAACACAGGGAGAGATCGGGGAGCTGTTTTTT; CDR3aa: CASSATQGEIGELFF
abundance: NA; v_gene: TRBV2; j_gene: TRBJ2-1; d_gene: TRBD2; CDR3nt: TGTGCCAGCAGGCGCGGGACTAGCGGGAGCTACAATGAGCAGTTCTTC; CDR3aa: CASRRGTSGSYNEQFF
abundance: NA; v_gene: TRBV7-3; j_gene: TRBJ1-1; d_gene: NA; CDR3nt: TGTGCCAGCAGCAAACAGAGCAACACTGAAGCTTTCTTT; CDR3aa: CASSKQSNTEAFF
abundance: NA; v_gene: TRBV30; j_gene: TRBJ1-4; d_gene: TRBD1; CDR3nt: TGTGCCTGGAGGTTGACAGGGGGCGGTGAAAAACTGTTTTTT; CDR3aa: CAWRLTGGGEKLFF
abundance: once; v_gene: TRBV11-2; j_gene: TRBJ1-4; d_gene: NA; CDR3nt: TGTGCCAGCAGCTTAGGTCGCGGGTTTAATGAAAAACTGTTTTTT; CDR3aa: CASSLGRGFNEKLFF
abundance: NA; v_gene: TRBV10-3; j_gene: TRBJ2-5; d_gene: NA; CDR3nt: TGTGCCATCAAGGAGCGGTTGAACCAAGAGACCCAGTACTTC; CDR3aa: CAIKERLNQETQYF
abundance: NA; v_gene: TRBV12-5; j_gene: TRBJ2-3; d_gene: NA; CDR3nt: TGTGCTAGTGGCCCCCCCACGGGAGAGGCAGATACGCAGTATTTT; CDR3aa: CASGPPTGEADTQYF
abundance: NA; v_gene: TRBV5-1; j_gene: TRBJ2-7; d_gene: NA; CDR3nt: TGCGCCAGCAGCTTCGAGGGAAACTTC; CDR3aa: CASSFEGNF
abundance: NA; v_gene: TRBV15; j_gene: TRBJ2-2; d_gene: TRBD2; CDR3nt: TGTGCCACCAGCAGAGTAACTAGCGGGAGGGGCACCGGGGAGCTGTTTTTT; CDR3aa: CATSRVTSGRGTGELFF
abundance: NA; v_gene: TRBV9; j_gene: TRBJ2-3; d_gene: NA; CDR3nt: TGTGCCAGCAGCGACGGAGGGTTCACAGATACGCAGTATTTT; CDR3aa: CASSDGGFTDTQYF
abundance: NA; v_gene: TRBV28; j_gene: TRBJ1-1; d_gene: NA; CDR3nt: TGTGCCAGCAGTCCACCCGAGGGTCCGAACACTGAAGCTTTCTTT; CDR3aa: CASSPPEGPNTEAFF
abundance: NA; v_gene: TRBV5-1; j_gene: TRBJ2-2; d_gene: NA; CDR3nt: TGCGCCAGCAGCTTGGACGGGAGGAACACCGGGGAGCTGTTTTTT; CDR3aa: CASSLDGRNTGELFF
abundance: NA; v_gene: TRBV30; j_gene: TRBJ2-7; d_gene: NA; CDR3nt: TGTGCCTGGAGTAACCGACTAGGCCTCTACGAGCAGTACTTC; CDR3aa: CAWSNRLGLYEQYF
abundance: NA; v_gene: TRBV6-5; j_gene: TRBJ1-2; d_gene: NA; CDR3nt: TGTGCCAGCAGTTACTCGGCAGGGATAAACTATGGCTACACCTTC; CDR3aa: CASSYSAGINYGYTF
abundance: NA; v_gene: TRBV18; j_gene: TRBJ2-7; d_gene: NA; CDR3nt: TGTGCCAGCTCACCGGACACAACGCTCGAGCAGTACTTC; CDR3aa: CASSPDTTLEQYF
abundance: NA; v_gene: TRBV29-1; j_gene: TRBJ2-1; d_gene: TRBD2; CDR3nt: TGCAGCGTTGACCTCCCCAGGGGACTAGTGCTGAATGAGCAGTTCTTC; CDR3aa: CSVDLPRGLVLNEQFF
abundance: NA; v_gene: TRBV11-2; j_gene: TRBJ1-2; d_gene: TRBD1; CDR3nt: TGTGCCAGCAGTTCGCCGGGACAGGTTTATATCAACTATGGCTACACCTTC; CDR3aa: CASSSPGQVYINYGYTF
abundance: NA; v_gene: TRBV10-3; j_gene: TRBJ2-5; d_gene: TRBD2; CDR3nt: TGTGCCATCAGTGACCCGGCGGGGGAAGAGACCCAGTACTTC; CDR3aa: CAISDPAGEETQYF
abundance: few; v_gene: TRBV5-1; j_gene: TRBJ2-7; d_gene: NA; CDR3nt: TGCGCCAGCAGCTTGGGGCAGGGGTTCAACGAGCAGTACTTC; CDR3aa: CASSLGQGFNEQYF
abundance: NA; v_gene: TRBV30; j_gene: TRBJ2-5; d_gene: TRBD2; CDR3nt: TGTGCCTGGAGCAAGCGGGGCCGGGAGACCCAGTACTTC; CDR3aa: CAWSKRGRETQYF
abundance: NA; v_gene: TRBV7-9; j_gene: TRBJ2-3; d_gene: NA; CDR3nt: TGTGCCAGCAGCGATAGAGTGGCGGGACCGCCGTATTTT; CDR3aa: CASSDRVAGPPYF
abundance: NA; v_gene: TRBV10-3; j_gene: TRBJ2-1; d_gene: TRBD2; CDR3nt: TGTGCCATCAGGAGAGCGGGAGGGAGTAACAATGAGCAGTTCTTC; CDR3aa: CAIRRAGGSNNEQFF
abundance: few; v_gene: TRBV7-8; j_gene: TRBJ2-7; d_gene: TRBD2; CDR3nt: TGTGCCAGCAGCCTCTCTAGCGGGGCGGGTGAGCAGTACTTC; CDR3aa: CASSLSSGAGEQYF
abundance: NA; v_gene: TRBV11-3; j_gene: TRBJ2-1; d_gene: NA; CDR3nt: TGTGCCAGCAGCCCCAGGGGCGGCAATGAGCAGTTCTTC; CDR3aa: CASSPRGGNEQFF
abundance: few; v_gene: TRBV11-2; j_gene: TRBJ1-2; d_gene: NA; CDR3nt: TGTGCCAGCAGCTCCCAGGGTCCCTATGGCTACACCTTC; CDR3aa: CASSSQGPYGYTF
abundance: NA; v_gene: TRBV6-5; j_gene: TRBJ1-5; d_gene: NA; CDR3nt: TGTGCCAGCAGTAGCACCAATCAGCCCCAGCATTTT; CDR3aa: CASSSTNQPQHF
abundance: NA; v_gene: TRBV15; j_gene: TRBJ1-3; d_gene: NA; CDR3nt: TGTGCCACCAGCAGAGATACGGTTGGAAACACCATATATTTT; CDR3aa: CATSRDTVGNTIYF
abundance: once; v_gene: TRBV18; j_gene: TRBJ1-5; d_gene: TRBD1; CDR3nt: TGTGCCAGCTCACCCGACAGGGCCAATCAGCCCCAGCATTTT; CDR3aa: CASSPDRANQPQHF